The clone carrying this T cell receptor beta chain was seen more than once but under ten times. Its target is unknown. There are 15 residues in the CDR3. The germline gives CDR1 GTSNPN, CDR2 SVGIG (reference sequence). V was pared by 4 bases and J by 7 bases, with 22 bases between. Clones were read by immunoSEQ multiplex PCR, and TCRdb kept only the in-frame ones, dropping some. Among about 76,000 clones, 65% to 90% were seen once, and the ten largest hold about 3%. The data originate from a study of OX40 agonist ivuxolimab in advanced cancers. Study-wide background: Patients' therapy was ivuxolimab, an antibody that acts as an agonist of OX40 (CD134). Ivuxolimab doses were 0.01, 0.1, 0.3, 1.5, 3 or 10 mg/kg every 2 weeks.

Study-wide results and caveats: The authors did not determine the antigen specificity of the expanded peripheral T cells. Clonal expansion by week 6 occurred in CD4+ and CD8+ blood T cells (at 0.1 to 3.0 mg/kg).

The chain recombines TRBV30 with TRBJ1-2, with D possibly TRBD1 on 6 matching bases. The origin of this receptor is an adult with an advanced solid tumor such as melanoma, head and neck, liver or kidney cancer. The sequenced sample was CD4+ or CD8+ T cells sorted from blood, obtained in a trial of the OX40 agonist ivuxolimab. CDR3 sequence reads: CAWISPGVGARGYTF. CDR3 DNA sequence: TGTGCCTGGATAAGCCCAGGGGTGGGGGCTCGTGGCTACACCTTC.